Detailed here is one TCR beta chain. Its specificity is not known. Donors were drawn from the roughly 110-subject validation cohort, separate from the approximately 620-subject first cohort. Clones were sequenced by immunoSEQ multiplex PCR, and TCRdb holds only the in-frame ones, with some missing. This sample has under 250,000 clones, with 87% found just once. Trimming took 3 bases from V and 3 from J, leaving 11 bases between them. This CDR3 region has 15 residues. The germline V gene encodes CDR1 MNHEY and CDR2 SMNVEV (reference sequence). This sample was included in a study of cytomegalovirus exposure and HLA in healthy donors. Overall study findings and caveats: Among TCR beta chains, those listed as cytomegalovirus-associated numbered over 150.

The chain employs TRBV27 and TRBJ2-2, with unresolved D. Sample: PBMCs. This receptor was taken from a woman younger than 30 in good health and CMV-seropositive. CDR3 region: CASSLVRPDTGELFF. Here the CDR3 DNA reads TGTGCCAGCAGTTTGGTTCGCCCGGACACCGGGGAGCTGTTTTTT.